This T cell receptor beta chain was identified in a study of T cell repertoires in aging, cancer and after chemotherapy. Study-wide context: Healthy donor repertoires were recorded over several months to years and showed clear clonal overlap. Regarding the study as a whole: Immunological memory after chemotherapy cannot be judged from the repertoire data. Untreated cancer patients had significantly lower blood TCR diversity than age-matched healthy donors. In healthy donors, age-related TCR diversity loss mainly reflected lost richness.

Germline V gene data show CDR1 as SGHVT and CDR2 as SQSDAQ. J lost 2 bases, V lost 0 bases, and 4 bases had no gene match. The CDR3 spans 16 residues. Peripheral blood genomic DNA, not sorted cells or RNA, was the template. TRB rearrangements spanning V, D and J were amplified using mixed TRB-A/B primers. MiXCR was run by TCRdb on the multiplex PCR reads, yielding one entry per CDR3 protein. The data contain 10,000 to 12,000 distinct CDR3 sequences, more than 30% of them seen just once; the ten biggest clones take up 3% to 4%. Points on this clonotype: Its antigen is as yet unknown.

The chain is built from TRBV7-4 and TRBJ1-2; 9 bases fit TRBD1. The source of this sequence is a human donor in good health. Sequences were obtained from blood. In DNA form, the CDR3 reads TGTGCCAGCAGCTTAGCTGGACAGGGGAGCAACTATGGCTACACCTTC. This codes for CASSLAGQGSNYGYTF.